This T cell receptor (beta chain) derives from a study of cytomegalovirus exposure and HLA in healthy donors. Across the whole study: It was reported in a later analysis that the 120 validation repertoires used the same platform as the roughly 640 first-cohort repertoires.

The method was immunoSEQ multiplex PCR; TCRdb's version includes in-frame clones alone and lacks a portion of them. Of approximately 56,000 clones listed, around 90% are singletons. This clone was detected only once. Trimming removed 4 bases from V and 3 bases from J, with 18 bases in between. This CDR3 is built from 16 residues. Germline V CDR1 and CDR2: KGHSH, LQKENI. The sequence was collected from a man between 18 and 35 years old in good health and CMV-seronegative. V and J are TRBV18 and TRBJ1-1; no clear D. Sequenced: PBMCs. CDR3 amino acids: CASSQSESGLDTEAFF. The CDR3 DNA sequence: TGTGCCAGCTCACAATCCGAGTCGGGTTTGGACACTGAAGCTTTCTTT.